This is a list of T cell receptor beta chains from one sample in a study of T cells after yellow fever vaccination. TCRdb re-derived calls from the 5' RACE reads in MiXCR, one entry per CDR3 protein. The sample lists approximately 550,000 distinct CDR3 sequences, roughly 19% occurring once. Sample: PBMCs, taken 15 days after the yellow fever booster vaccination. The receptor set was obtained from a young man who received the YFV17D yellow fever vaccine. Each CDR3 is given with its conserved first and last residue. Fields, in order: V gene, J gene, D gene, clone size, CDR3 protein, CDR3 DNA. A D gene is named only where the DNA matches it firmly. The size entry is marked missing in some rows and otherwise reads once, few, many or a size class.

V gene: TRBV28; J gene: TRBJ2-2; D gene: TRBD1; clone size: few; CDR3 protein: CASSFRRDRGSNTGELFF; CDR3 DNA: TGTGCCAGCAGTTTTCGCCGAGACAGGGGGTCGAACACCGGGGAGCTGTTTTTT
V gene: TRBV3-1; J gene: TRBJ2-1; D gene: -; clone size: -; CDR3 protein: CASSFPGESSYNEQFF; CDR3 DNA: TGTGCCAGCAGCTTCCCTGGCGAGAGCTCCTACAATGAGCAGTTCTTC
V gene: TRBV5-4; J gene: TRBJ2-5; D gene: TRBD2; clone size: few; CDR3 protein: CASSSKREDVETQYF; CDR3 DNA: TGTGCCAGCAGCTCTAAGCGGGAGGATGTGGAGACCCAGTACTTC
V gene: TRBV20-1; J gene: TRBJ2-7; D gene: TRBD2; clone size: -; CDR3 protein: CSAITDSGRVYEQYF; CDR3 DNA: TGCAGTGCTATAACCGATAGCGGGAGAGTCTACGAGCAGTACTTC
V gene: TRBV24-1; J gene: TRBJ2-3; D gene: -; clone size: -; CDR3 protein: CATSDLGADTQYF; CDR3 DNA: TGTGCCACCAGTGATTTGGGGGCAGATACGCAGTATTTT
V gene: TRBV12-3/TRBV12-4; J gene: TRBJ2-1; D gene: TRBD1; clone size: many; CDR3 protein: CASSTGVEQFF; CDR3 DNA: TGTGCCAGCAGCACAGGGGTTGAGCAGTTCTTC
V gene: TRBV4-2; J gene: TRBJ1-3; D gene: TRBD1; clone size: few; CDR3 protein: CASSQATGGASGNTIYF; CDR3 DNA: TGTGCCAGCAGCCAAGCTACAGGGGGCGCCTCTGGAAACACCATATATTTT
V gene: TRBV20-1; J gene: TRBJ2-5; D gene: -; clone size: few; CDR3 protein: CSATDQLGEETQYF; CDR3 DNA: TGCAGTGCTACTGATCAGCTAGGGGAAGAGACCCAGTACTTC
V gene: TRBV20-1; J gene: TRBJ2-1; D gene: TRBD2; clone size: -; CDR3 protein: CSARSGGSSYNEQFF; CDR3 DNA: TGCAGTGCTAGAAGCGGCGGGAGCTCCTACAATGAGCAGTTCTTC
V gene: TRBV7-8; J gene: TRBJ2-1; D gene: -; clone size: few; CDR3 protein: CASSLAPDSSYNEQFF; CDR3 DNA: TGTGCCAGCAGCTTAGCGCCCGACTCGTCCTACAATGAGCAGTTCTTC
V gene: TRBV12-3/TRBV12-4; J gene: TRBJ2-7; D gene: TRBD2; clone size: -; CDR3 protein: CASSYGGRGAEQYF; CDR3 DNA: TGTGCCAGCAGTTATGGCGGGAGAGGGGCCGAGCAGTACTTC
V gene: TRBV7-2; J gene: TRBJ2-7; D gene: TRBD2; clone size: few; CDR3 protein: CASSLTSGQSYEQYF; CDR3 DNA: TGTGCCAGCAGCTTGACTAGCGGCCAATCCTACGAGCAGTACTTC
V gene: TRBV20-1; J gene: TRBJ2-3; D gene: -; clone size: -; CDR3 protein: CSARGRATDTQYF; CDR3 DNA: TGCAGTGCTAGAGGGAGGGCCACAGATACGCAGTATTTT
V gene: TRBV30; J gene: TRBJ2-7; D gene: -; clone size: -; CDR3 protein: CAWSPDSLIYEQYF; CDR3 DNA: TGTGCCTGGAGTCCGGATAGCCTAATCTACGAGCAGTACTTC
V gene: TRBV20-1; J gene: TRBJ2-7; D gene: TRBD1; clone size: few; CDR3 protein: CSTDGDRGGEQYF; CDR3 DNA: TGCAGTACAGATGGGGACAGGGGGGGCGAGCAGTACTTC
V gene: TRBV5-4; J gene: TRBJ2-7; D gene: -; clone size: few; CDR3 protein: CASSLYGSLYEQYF; CDR3 DNA: TGTGCCAGCAGCTTATACGGGAGTCTCTACGAGCAGTACTTC
V gene: TRBV6-5; J gene: TRBJ2-2; D gene: -; clone size: few; CDR3 protein: CASSYTILTGELFF; CDR3 DNA: TGTGCCAGCAGTTACACCATCCTCACCGGGGAGCTGTTTTTT
V gene: TRBV20-1; J gene: TRBJ2-3; D gene: TRBD2; clone size: many; CDR3 protein: CSARAGSGSGSTDTQYF; CDR3 DNA: TGCAGTGCTAGGGCAGGAAGCGGGAGCGGTAGCACAGATACGCAGTATTTT
V gene: TRBV30; J gene: TRBJ2-4; D gene: -; clone size: -; CDR3 protein: CACTREAKNIQYF; CDR3 DNA: TGTGCCTGCACAAGGGAAGCCAAAAACATTCAGTACTTC
V gene: TRBV19; J gene: TRBJ2-7; D gene: TRBD1; clone size: -; CDR3 protein: CASGPGTGDSSYEQYF; CDR3 DNA: TGTGCCAGCGGTCCCGGGACAGGGGACAGCTCCTACGAGCAGTACTTC
V gene: TRBV29-1; J gene: TRBJ2-3; D gene: TRBD2; clone size: few; CDR3 protein: CSGLAAGRDTQYF; CDR3 DNA: TGCAGCGGACTAGCAGCTGGGCGAGATACGCAGTATTTT
V gene: TRBV3-1; J gene: TRBJ2-1; D gene: -; clone size: many; CDR3 protein: CASSQASTLSYNEQFF; CDR3 DNA: TGTGCCAGCAGCCAAGCTAGCACTCTCTCCTACAATGAGCAGTTCTTC
V gene: TRBV30; J gene: TRBJ1-1; D gene: -; clone size: few; CDR3 protein: CAWSQSNTEAFF; CDR3 DNA: TGTGCCTGGAGTCAATCGAACACTGAAGCTTTCTTT
V gene: TRBV4-2; J gene: TRBJ1-1; D gene: -; clone size: few; CDR3 protein: CASSQTWGNTEAFF; CDR3 DNA: TGTGCCAGCAGCCAAACTTGGGGGAACACTGAAGCTTTCTTT
V gene: TRBV12-3/TRBV12-4; J gene: TRBJ2-5; D gene: -; clone size: few; CDR3 protein: CASKPGGGWETQYF; CDR3 DNA: TGTGCCAGCAAACCCGGAGGGGGTTGGGAGACCCAGTACTTC
V gene: TRBV5-1; J gene: TRBJ2-1; D gene: TRBD1; clone size: few; CDR3 protein: CASSLDYRGTEQFF; CDR3 DNA: TGCGCCAGCAGCTTGGACTACAGGGGTACTGAGCAGTTCTTC
V gene: TRBV20-1; J gene: TRBJ2-7; D gene: TRBD1; clone size: -; CDR3 protein: CSARGGTGMFDEQYF; CDR3 DNA: TGCAGTGCTAGAGGGGGGACAGGGATGTTTGACGAGCAGTACTTC
V gene: TRBV5-1; J gene: TRBJ1-2; D gene: TRBD1; clone size: -; CDR3 protein: CASSIDRGGGGYTF; CDR3 DNA: TGCGCCAGCAGCATTGACAGGGGCGGAGGAGGCTACACCTTC
V gene: TRBV20-1; J gene: TRBJ2-1; D gene: -; clone size: -; CDR3 protein: CSADKYNEQFF; CDR3 DNA: TGCAGTGCGGACAAGTACAATGAGCAGTTCTTC
V gene: TRBV12-3/TRBV12-4; J gene: TRBJ2-7; D gene: -; clone size: few; CDR3 protein: CASSPGPDYEQYF; CDR3 DNA: TGTGCCAGCAGCCCTGGACCGGACTACGAGCAGTACTTC
V gene: TRBV7-9; J gene: TRBJ1-5; D gene: -; clone size: -; CDR3 protein: CASSFGGRGNNQPQHF; CDR3 DNA: TGTGCCAGCAGCTTTGGGGGGCGAGGGAACAATCAGCCCCAGCATTTT
V gene: TRBV7-6; J gene: TRBJ2-7; D gene: -; clone size: -; CDR3 protein: CASSRHMTGEQYF; CDR3 DNA: TGTGCCAGCAGCCGACATATGACTGGAGAGCAGTACTTC
V gene: TRBV28; J gene: TRBJ2-7; D gene: -; clone size: few; CDR3 protein: CASSSRAWGNSAGEQYF; CDR3 DNA: TGTGCCAGCAGTTCCCGTGCTTGGGGTAACAGCGCGGGCGAGCAGTACTTC
V gene: TRBV9; J gene: TRBJ2-7; D gene: -; clone size: -; CDR3 protein: CASSAPGSSYEQYF; CDR3 DNA: TGTGCCAGCAGCGCCCCGGGCAGCTCCTACGAGCAGTACTTC
V gene: TRBV19; J gene: TRBJ2-3; D gene: -; clone size: few; CDR3 protein: CASSWGRSTDTQYF; CDR3 DNA: TGTGCCAGTAGTTGGGGCAGGAGCACAGATACGCAGTATTTT
V gene: TRBV7-2; J gene: TRBJ2-7; D gene: TRBD2; clone size: many; CDR3 protein: CASSLRTSGYEQYF; CDR3 DNA: TGCGCCAGCAGCTTGAGGACTAGCGGTTACGAGCAGTACTTC
V gene: TRBV20-1; J gene: TRBJ2-3; D gene: -; clone size: -; CDR3 protein: CSASVSAFGTDTQYF; CDR3 DNA: TGCAGTGCTAGTGTCAGCGCCTTCGGCACAGATACGCAGTATTTT
V gene: TRBV21-1; J gene: TRBJ2-6; D gene: -; clone size: -; CDR3 protein: CASSDSASGQGSSGANVLTF; CDR3 DNA: TGTGCCAGCAGCGACTCGGCCTCGGGACAGGGAAGCTCTGGGGCCAACGTCCTGACTTTC
V gene: TRBV6-5; J gene: TRBJ2-7; D gene: -; clone size: few; CDR3 protein: CASSYSEGTNEQYF; CDR3 DNA: TGTGCCAGCAGTTACTCGGAGGGAACCAACGAGCAGTACTTC
V gene: TRBV5-1; J gene: TRBJ1-5; D gene: TRBD1; clone size: -; CDR3 protein: CASSWGQNQPQHF; CDR3 DNA: TGCGCCAGCAGCTGGGGACAGAATCAGCCCCAGCATTTT
V gene: TRBV7-9; J gene: TRBJ2-3; D gene: -; clone size: -; CDR3 protein: CASSLGVKQGSTDTQYF; CDR3 DNA: TGTGCCAGCAGCTTAGGGGTTAAACAGGGAAGCACAGATACGCAGTATTTT
V gene: TRBV12-3/TRBV12-4; J gene: TRBJ2-3; D gene: TRBD2; clone size: few; CDR3 protein: CASSTSGRASYTDTQYF; CDR3 DNA: TGTGCCAGCAGTACTAGCGGGAGGGCCTCATACACAGATACGCAGTATTTT
V gene: TRBV28; J gene: TRBJ2-5; D gene: TRBD2; clone size: -; CDR3 protein: CASSPQRAGVQDTQYF; CDR3 DNA: TGTGCCAGCAGTCCTCAGAGGGCGGGAGTTCAAGACACCCAGTACTTC
V gene: TRBV6-5; J gene: TRBJ1-6; D gene: -; clone size: few; CDR3 protein: CASSYSGPSSYNSPLHF; CDR3 DNA: TGTGCCAGCAGTTATTCAGGACCTAGCTCCTATAATTCACCCCTCCACTTT
V gene: TRBV7-2; J gene: TRBJ1-5; D gene: -; clone size: -; CDR3 protein: CASSLRSVEGNQPQHF; CDR3 DNA: TGTGCCAGCAGCTTAAGGTCAGTGGAAGGCAATCAGCCCCAGCATTTT
V gene: TRBV20-1; J gene: TRBJ1-1; D gene: -; clone size: -; CDR3 protein: CSAPWAQNTEAFF; CDR3 DNA: TGCAGTGCCCCGTGGGCACAGAACACTGAAGCTTTCTTT
V gene: TRBV20-1; J gene: TRBJ2-6; D gene: TRBD1; clone size: few; CDR3 protein: CSARDREAPGANVLTF; CDR3 DNA: TGCAGTGCCCGGGACAGGGAAGCACCTGGGGCCAACGTCCTGACTTTC
V gene: TRBV7-9; J gene: TRBJ2-1; D gene: -; clone size: few; CDR3 protein: CASSLDLEQFF; CDR3 DNA: TGTGCCAGCAGCTTGGATCTGGAGCAGTTCTTC